This is a list of T cell receptor beta chains from one sample in a study of blood T cell repertoires in COVID-19. The method was immunoSEQ multiplex PCR; TCRdb's version includes in-frame clones alone and lacks a portion of them. This table holds a few hundred thousand clones, approximately 90% found once. Material: PBMCs or T cells enriched from blood (not recorded which). Every receptor here comes from a woman in her fifties or sixties in a cohort exposed to, infected with or recovered from COVID-19 (not recorded which). Each CDR3 is given with its conserved first and last residue. D genes are given only for firm matches. Clone size appears in some rows only: once, few, many, or a class for an expanded clone.

D gene | J gene | V gene | clone size | CDR3 protein | CDR3 DNA
- | TRBJ1-1 | TRBV5-1 | once | CASSPGDMNTEAFF | TGCGCCAGCAGCCCCGGGGATATGAACACTGAAGCTTTCTTT
- | TRBJ2-3 | TRBV5-4 | - | CASSFVGGRPSTDTQYF | TGTGCCAGCAGCTTCGTAGGTGGGAGGCCGAGCACAGATACGCAGTATTTT
TRBD1 | TRBJ1-5 | TRBV28 | - | CASSSPGQGAGQPQHF | TGTGCCAGCAGCTCGCCCGGACAGGGGGCTGGTCAGCCCCAGCATTTT
TRBD1 | TRBJ2-7 | TRBV9 | - | CASGQGGGGYEQYF | TGTGCCAGCGGACAGGGTGGAGGGGGCTACGAGCAGTACTTC
- | TRBJ2-7 | TRBV7-2 | - | CASSLEVLANTGEQYF | TGTGCCAGCAGCTTAGAGGTCCTAGCGAACACGGGGGAGCAGTACTTC
TRBD1 | TRBJ1-5 | TRBV28 | - | CASSLPGQGFPNQPQHF | TGTGCCAGCAGTTTACCGGGACAGGGGTTCCCTAATCAGCCCCAGCATTTT
- | TRBJ2-1 | TRBV7-2 | - | CASSLALLNNEQFF | TGTGCCAGCAGCTTAGCCCTTCTAAACAATGAGCAGTTCTTC
TRBD2 | TRBJ2-3 | TRBV7-2 | once | CASSRAGLAGGSYADTQYF | TGTGCCAGCAGCAGAGCGGGACTAGCGGGAGGGAGTTACGCAGATACGCAGTATTTT
- | TRBJ1-2 | TRBV20-1 | - | CSRSANYGYTF | TGCAGTCGATCAGCTAACTATGGCTACACCTTC
- | TRBJ2-5 | TRBV6-6 | once | CASSYSTGRHETQYF | TGTGCCAGCAGTTACTCGACCGGGAGACATGAGACCCAGTACTTC
- | TRBJ1-1 | TRBV19 | - | CASSMTAYMNTEAFF | TGTGCCAGTAGTATGACAGCTTACATGAACACTGAAGCTTTCTTT
- | TRBJ1-3 | TRBV5-1 | - | CASSLVAGSGNTIYF | TGCGCCAGCAGCTTGGTCGCGGGCTCTGGAAACACCATATATTTT
- | TRBJ2-7 | TRBV6-4 | - | CASSDREGLEQYF | TGTGCCAGCAGTGACAGGGAAGGACTCGAGCAGTACTTC
TRBD1 | TRBJ1-5 | TRBV29-1 | - | CSVGQGPGQPQHF | TGCAGCGTTGGACAGGGGCCGGGGCAGCCCCAGCATTTT
TRBD1 | TRBJ1-2 | TRBV4-2 | - | CASSQETGVGYGYTF | TGTGCCAGCAGCCAAGAAACAGGGGTAGGCTATGGCTACACCTTC
- | TRBJ2-7 | TRBV6-5 | - | CASSSRVGRNEQYF | TGTGCCAGCAGTAGCCGGGTGGGGCGTAACGAGCAGTACTTC
- | TRBJ1-6 | TRBV6-5 | - | CATQGTSNSPLHF | TGTGCCACACAAGGGACAAGCAATTCACCCCTCCACTTT
TRBD1 | TRBJ1-1 | TRBV5-4 | - | CASSRDRLNTEAFF | TGTGCCAGCAGCCGGGACAGATTGAACACTGAAGCTTTCTTT
- | TRBJ2-7 | TRBV11-2 | - | CASSAGIWEQYF | TGTGCCAGCAGCGCGGGGATTTGGGAGCAGTACTTC
- | TRBJ2-3 | TRBV12-2 | once | CASRLGRPGVTDTQYF | TGTGCAAGTCGCTTAGGTCGGCCAGGTGTCACAGATACGCAGTATTTT
TRBD2 | TRBJ2-6 | TRBV9 | - | CASSAREGTYSGANVLTF | TGTGCCAGCAGCGCTCGGGAGGGGACTTACTCTGGGGCCAACGTCCTGACTTTC
TRBD1 | TRBJ1-1 | TRBV5-1 | once | CASSYYRGRLTEAFF | TGCGCCAGCAGCTATTACAGGGGGCGGCTCACTGAAGCTTTCTTT
TRBD1 | TRBJ2-5 | TRBV6-5 | - | CASSYGGTGEETQYF | TGTGCCAGCAGTTACGGGGGGACAGGTGAAGAGACCCAGTACTTC
- | TRBJ1-5 | TRBV19 | - | CASSPRAGAGGNQPQHF | TGTGCCAGTAGTCCCCGGGCAGGCGCGGGGGGCAATCAGCCCCAGCATTTT
TRBD1 | TRBJ1-2 | TRBV5-1 | - | CASSIGQGDYGYTF | TGCGCCAGCAGCATAGGACAGGGCGACTATGGCTACACCTTC
TRBD1 | TRBJ1-1 | TRBV28 | - | CASSRRPGGRTEAFF | TGTGCCAGCAGTCGTCGGCCAGGGGGACGCACTGAAGCTTTCTTT
TRBD2 | TRBJ2-1 | TRBV3-1/TRBV3-2 | - | CASSQDTGRGASRVQFF | TGTGCCAGCAGCCAAGATACGGGGCGGGGGGCCTCACGGGTGCAGTTCTTC
- | TRBJ2-3 | TRBV28 | - | CASLLGQVPYTQYF | TGTGCCAGCCTCCTGGGGCAGGTTCCCTATACGCAGTATTTT
TRBD1 | TRBJ2-5 | TRBV6-5 | - | CASNRQGEETQYF | TGTGCCAGCAATAGACAGGGGGAGGAGACCCAGTACTTC
- | TRBJ2-4 | TRBV28 | - | CASSLDRQAENIQYF | TGTGCCAGCAGCTTGGATCGACAGGCTGAAAACATTCAGTACTTC
- | TRBJ1-5 | TRBV10-2 | - | CASSESRANQPQHF | TGCGCCAGCAGTGAGTCGCGGGCGAACCAGCCCCAGCATTTT
- | TRBJ1-1 | TRBV9 | - | CASSTRGGGSEAFF | TGTGCCAGCAGCACCCGAGGGGGGGGGTCTGAAGCTTTCTTT
- | TRBJ1-4 | TRBV4-1 | - | CASSVRTVNIEKLFF | TGCGCCAGCAGCGTTCGGACAGTTAATATTGAAAAACTGTTTTTT
- | TRBJ2-3 | TRBV5-8 | - | CASSTGQISTDTQYF | TGTGCCAGCAGCACAGGACAGATTAGCACAGATACGCAGTATTTT
TRBD1 | TRBJ2-7 | TRBV5-1 | few | CASARSGGESYEQYF | TGCGCCAGCGCCCGCTCAGGGGGAGAAAGCTACGAGCAGTACTTC
TRBD2 | TRBJ2-3 | TRBV24-1 | - | CATSDPYYSGSGTDTQYF | TGTGCCACCAGTGATCCTTACTATAGCGGGAGTGGCACAGATACGCAGTATTTT
TRBD1 | TRBJ2-5 | TRBV19 | - | CASSLRSWDRGFQETQYF | TGTGCCAGTAGTCTTAGGTCCTGGGACAGGGGCTTCCAAGAGACCCAGTACTTC
TRBD2 | TRBJ2-1 | TRBV30 | - | CACAPGTAGGFNEQFF | TGTGCCTGCGCTCCTGGTACAGCGGGAGGGTTTAATGAGCAGTTCTTC
TRBD1 | TRBJ2-7 | TRBV19 | once | CASSIRTGGTYEQYF | TGTGCCAGTAGTATAAGGACAGGGGGGACCTACGAGCAGTACTTC
TRBD1 | TRBJ1-3 | TRBV2 | - | CASNGQGTISGNTIYF | TGTGCCAGCAACGGACAGGGGACAATTTCTGGAAACACCATATATTTT
- | TRBJ1-1 | TRBV11-2 | - | CASSLDVYGIALNTEAFF | TGTGCCAGCAGCTTAGATGTATACGGGATTGCCTTGAACACTGAAGCTTTCTTT
- | TRBJ1-2 | TRBV18 | - | CASSAGEGFYGYTF | TGTGCCAGCTCCGCGGGGGAAGGTTTCTATGGCTACACCTTC
- | TRBJ1-5 | TRBV27 | - | CASSQGTQPQHF | TGTGCCAGCAGTCAGGGCACTCAGCCCCAGCATTTT
TRBD2 | TRBJ2-1 | TRBV7-6 | - | CASSLMVAGRSYNEQFF | TGTGCCAGCAGCTTAATGGTAGCGGGAAGGTCCTACAATGAGCAGTTCTTC
TRBD2 | TRBJ2-7 | TRBV7-9 | - | CASRPALAGSSYEQYF | TGTGCCAGCAGACCAGCCCTAGCGGGAAGCTCCTACGAGCAGTACTTC
- | TRBJ1-2 | TRBV24-1 | - | CATSDFGQGTNYGYTF | TGTGCCACCAGTGATTTTGGGCAGGGTACTAACTATGGCTACACCTTC
- | TRBJ1-2 | TRBV28 | - | CASSLGGARPNYGYTF | TGTGCCAGCAGTTTAGGAGGGGCGAGACCTAACTATGGCTACACCTTC
- | TRBJ1-6 | TRBV28 | once | CASSLRLVSPLHF | TGTGCCAGCAGTTTACGGTTGGTGTCACCCCTCCACTTT
- | TRBJ2-3 | TRBV6-5 | - | CASSTGLGTDTQYF | TGTGCCAGCAGCACAGGGTTAGGAACAGATACGCAGTATTTT
TRBD1 | TRBJ2-7 | TRBV18 | - | CASSLYSLQGAIHEQYF | TGTGCCAGCTCACTATATTCATTACAGGGGGCAATCCACGAGCAGTACTTC
- | TRBJ2-1 | TRBV9 | - | CASSVAETGNEQFF | TGTGCCAGCAGCGTAGCTGAGACTGGCAATGAGCAGTTCTTC
TRBD2 | TRBJ2-2 | TRBV24-1 | - | CATSDLTSGDITGELFF | TGTGCCACCAGTGATTTGACTAGCGGGGATATCACCGGGGAGCTGTTTTTT
TRBD1 | TRBJ1-3 | TRBV15 | - | CATSRLTGTFGSGNTIYF | TGTGCCACCAGCAGGCTGACAGGGACATTCGGTTCTGGAAACACCATATATTTT
- | TRBJ2-2 | TRBV29-1 | - | CSVEDSGEGYGELFF | TGCAGCGTTGAAGATAGCGGAGAGGGTTACGGGGAGCTGTTTTTT